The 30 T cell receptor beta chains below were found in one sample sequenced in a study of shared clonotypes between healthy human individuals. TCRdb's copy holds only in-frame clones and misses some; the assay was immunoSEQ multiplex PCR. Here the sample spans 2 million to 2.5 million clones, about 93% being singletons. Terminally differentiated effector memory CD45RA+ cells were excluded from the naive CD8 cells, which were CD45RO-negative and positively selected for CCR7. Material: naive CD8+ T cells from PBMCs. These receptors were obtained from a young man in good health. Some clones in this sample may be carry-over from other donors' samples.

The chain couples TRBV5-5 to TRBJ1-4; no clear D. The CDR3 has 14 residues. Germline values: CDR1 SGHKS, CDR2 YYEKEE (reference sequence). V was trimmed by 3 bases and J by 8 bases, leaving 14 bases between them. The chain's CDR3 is CASSWWSQREKLFF. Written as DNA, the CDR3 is TGTGCCAGCAGCTGGTGGTCGCAGAGGGAAAAACTGTTTTTT.

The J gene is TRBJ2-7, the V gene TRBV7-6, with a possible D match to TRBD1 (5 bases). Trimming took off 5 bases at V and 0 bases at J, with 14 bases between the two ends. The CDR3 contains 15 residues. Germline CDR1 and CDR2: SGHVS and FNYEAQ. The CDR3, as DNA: TGTGCCAGCAGCACCGACAGCTCCTCCTCCTACGAGCAGTACTTC. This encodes CASSTDSSSSYEQYF.

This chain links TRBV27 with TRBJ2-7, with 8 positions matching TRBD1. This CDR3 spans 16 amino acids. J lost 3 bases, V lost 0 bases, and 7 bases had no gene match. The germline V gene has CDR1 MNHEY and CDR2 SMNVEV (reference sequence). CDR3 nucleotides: TGTGCCAGCAGTTTATCGACAGGGGAAATGGTCTACGAGCAGTACTTC. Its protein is CASSLSTGEMVYEQYF.

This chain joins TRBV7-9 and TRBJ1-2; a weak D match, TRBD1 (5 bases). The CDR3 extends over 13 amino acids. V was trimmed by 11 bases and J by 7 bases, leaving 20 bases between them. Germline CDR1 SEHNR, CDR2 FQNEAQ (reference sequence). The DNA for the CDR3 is TGTGCCTATTCTGAGGGGATTGGTTCTGGCTACACCTTC. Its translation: CAYSEGIGSGYTF.

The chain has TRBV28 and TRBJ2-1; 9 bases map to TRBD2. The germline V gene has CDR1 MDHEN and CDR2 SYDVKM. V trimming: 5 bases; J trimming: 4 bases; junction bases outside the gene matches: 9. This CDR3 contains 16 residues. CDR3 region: CASSPLLAGRYNEQFF. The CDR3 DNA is TGTGCCAGCAGTCCCCTACTAGCGGGCCGATACAATGAGCAGTTCTTC.

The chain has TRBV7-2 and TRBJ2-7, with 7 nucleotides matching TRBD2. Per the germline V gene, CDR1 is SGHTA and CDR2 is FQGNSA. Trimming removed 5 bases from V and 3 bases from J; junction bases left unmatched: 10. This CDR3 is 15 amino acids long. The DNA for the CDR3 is TGTGCCAGCAGCCCTAGACCTAGCGGATACTACGAGCAGTACTTC. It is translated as CASSPRPSGYYEQYF.

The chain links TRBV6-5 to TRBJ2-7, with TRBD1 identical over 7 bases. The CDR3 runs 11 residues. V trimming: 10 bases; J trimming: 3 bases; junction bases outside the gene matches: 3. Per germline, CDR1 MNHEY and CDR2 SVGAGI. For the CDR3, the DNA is TGTGCCACCGGACAGGACTACGAGCAGTACTTC. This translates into CATGQDYEQYF.

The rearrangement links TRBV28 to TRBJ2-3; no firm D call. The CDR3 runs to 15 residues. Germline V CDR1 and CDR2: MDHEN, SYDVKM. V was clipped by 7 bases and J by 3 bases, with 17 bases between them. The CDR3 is CASKGSPLKTDTQYF. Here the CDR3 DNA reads TGTGCCAGCAAAGGGTCCCCGTTGAAAACAGATACGCAGTATTTT. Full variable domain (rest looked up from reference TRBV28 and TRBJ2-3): DVKVTQSSRYLVKRTGEKVFLECVQDMDHENMFWYRQDPGLGLRLIYFSYDVKMKEKGDIPEGYSVSREKKERFSLILESASTNQTSMYLCASKGSPLKTDTQYFGPGTRLTVL.

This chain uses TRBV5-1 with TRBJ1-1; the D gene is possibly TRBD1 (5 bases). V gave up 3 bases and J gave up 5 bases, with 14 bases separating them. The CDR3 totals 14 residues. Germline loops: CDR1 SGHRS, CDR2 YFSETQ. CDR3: CASSYAQGGTEAFF. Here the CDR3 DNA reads TGCGCCAGCAGCTACGCCCAGGGAGGGACTGAAGCTTTCTTT.

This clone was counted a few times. The CDR3, as DNA: TGTGCCAGCAGCTTGGTCTCAAGGGGCTTTGGAAACACCATATATTTT. Translated, it gives CASSLVSRGFGNTIYF. This chain links TRBV7-9 with TRBJ1-3; possibly TRBD1 for D (5 bases). Germline V gene data show CDR1 as SEHNR and CDR2 as FQNEAQ (reference sequence). V lost 3 bases and J lost 3, with 15 bases in between. The CDR3 consists of 16 residues.

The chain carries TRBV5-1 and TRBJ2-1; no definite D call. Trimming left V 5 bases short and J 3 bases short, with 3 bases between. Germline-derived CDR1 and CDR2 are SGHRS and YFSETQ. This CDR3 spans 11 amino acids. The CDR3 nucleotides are TGCGCCAGCAGGCTCTACAATGAGCAGTTCTTC. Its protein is CASRLYNEQFF.

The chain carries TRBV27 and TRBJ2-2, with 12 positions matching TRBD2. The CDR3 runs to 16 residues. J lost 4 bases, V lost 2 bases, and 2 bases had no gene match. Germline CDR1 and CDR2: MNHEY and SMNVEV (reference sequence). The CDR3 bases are TGTGCCAGCAGTTTAGGACTAGCGGGACTCACCGGGGAGCTGTTTTTT. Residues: CASSLGLAGLTGELFF.

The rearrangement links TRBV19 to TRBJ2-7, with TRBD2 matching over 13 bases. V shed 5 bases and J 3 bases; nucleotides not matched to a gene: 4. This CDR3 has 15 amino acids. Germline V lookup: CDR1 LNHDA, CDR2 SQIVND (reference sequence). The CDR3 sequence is CASSSLAGGYYEQYF. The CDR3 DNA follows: TGTGCCAGTAGTTCACTAGCGGGAGGGTACTACGAGCAGTACTTC.

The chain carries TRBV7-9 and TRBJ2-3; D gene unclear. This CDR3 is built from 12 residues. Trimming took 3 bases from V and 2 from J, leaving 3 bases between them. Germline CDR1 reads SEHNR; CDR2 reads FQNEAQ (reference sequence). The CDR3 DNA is TGTGCCAGCAGCTTTCACACAGATACGCAGTATTTT. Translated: CASSFHTDTQYF.

The CDR3 region has the DNA TGCAGCCCGAGGGGCCTAGCGGAAAGGGGAGATACGCAGTATTTT. It translates to CSPRGLAERGDTQYF. This chain connects TRBV29-1 to TRBJ2-3; 7 nucleotides agree with TRBD2. CDR3 length: 15 amino acids. Germline CDR1 reads SQVTM; CDR2 reads ANQGSEA. The ends lost 8 bases at V and 5 bases at J; junction bases unmatched: 16.

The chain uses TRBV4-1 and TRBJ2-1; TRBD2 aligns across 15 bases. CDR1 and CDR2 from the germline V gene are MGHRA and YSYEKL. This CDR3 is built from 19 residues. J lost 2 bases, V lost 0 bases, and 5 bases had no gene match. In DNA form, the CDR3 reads TGCGCCAGCAGCCAAGATTTGGGACTAGCGGGAGGAACCTACAATGAGCAGTTCTTC. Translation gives CASSQDLGLAGGTYNEQFF.

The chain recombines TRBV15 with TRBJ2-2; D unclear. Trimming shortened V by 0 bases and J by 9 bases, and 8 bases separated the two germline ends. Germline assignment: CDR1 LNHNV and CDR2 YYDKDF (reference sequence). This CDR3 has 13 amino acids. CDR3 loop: CATSRDTEWELFF. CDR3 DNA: TGTGCCACCAGCAGAGATACGGAATGGGAGCTGTTTTTT.

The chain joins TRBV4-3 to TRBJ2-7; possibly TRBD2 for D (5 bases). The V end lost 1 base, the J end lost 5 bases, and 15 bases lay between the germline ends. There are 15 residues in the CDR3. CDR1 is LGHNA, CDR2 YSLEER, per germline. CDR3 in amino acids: CASSQAHRPADEQYF. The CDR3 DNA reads TGCGCCAGCAGCCAAGCCCACAGACCAGCGGACGAGCAGTACTTC.

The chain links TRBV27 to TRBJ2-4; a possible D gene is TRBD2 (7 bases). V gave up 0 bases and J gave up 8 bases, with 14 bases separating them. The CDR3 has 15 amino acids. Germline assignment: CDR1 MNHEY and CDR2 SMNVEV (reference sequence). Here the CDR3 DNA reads TGTGCCAGCAGTTTATCGTGGGTAGGGGGGGACATTCAGTACTTC. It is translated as CASSLSWVGGDIQYF.

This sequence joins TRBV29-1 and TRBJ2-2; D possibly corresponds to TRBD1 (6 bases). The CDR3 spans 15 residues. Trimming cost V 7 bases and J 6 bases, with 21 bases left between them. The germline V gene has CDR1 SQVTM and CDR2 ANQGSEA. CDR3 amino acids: CSALAGQGQPGELFF. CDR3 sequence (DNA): TGCAGCGCCCTCGCGGGCCAGGGACAACCCGGGGAGCTGTTTTTT.

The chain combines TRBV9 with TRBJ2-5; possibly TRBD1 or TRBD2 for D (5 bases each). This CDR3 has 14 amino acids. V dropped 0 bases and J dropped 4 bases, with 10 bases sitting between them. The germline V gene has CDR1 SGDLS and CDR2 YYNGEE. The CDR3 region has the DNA TGTGCCAGCAGCGTAGGGGGGATGGTAGAGACCCAGTACTTC. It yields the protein CASSVGGMVETQYF.

CDR3 sequence (DNA): TGTGCCAGCAGATGGGACTACTCCTACGAGCAGTACTTC. Its translation is CASRWDYSYEQYF. This chain uses TRBV5-4 with TRBJ2-5, with 7 bases that match TRBD2. Gene TRBJ2-7 matches the end of the DNA better, so the J call may be wrong. This CDR3 comprises 13 residues. Germline V lookup: CDR1 SGHNT, CDR2 YYREEE (reference sequence).

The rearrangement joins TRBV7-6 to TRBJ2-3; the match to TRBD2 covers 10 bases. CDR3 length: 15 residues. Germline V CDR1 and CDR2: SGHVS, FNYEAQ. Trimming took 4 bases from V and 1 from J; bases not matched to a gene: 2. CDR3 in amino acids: CASSYLAGGTDTQYF. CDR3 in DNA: TGTGCCAGCAGCTACCTAGCGGGGGGCACAGATACGCAGTATTTT.

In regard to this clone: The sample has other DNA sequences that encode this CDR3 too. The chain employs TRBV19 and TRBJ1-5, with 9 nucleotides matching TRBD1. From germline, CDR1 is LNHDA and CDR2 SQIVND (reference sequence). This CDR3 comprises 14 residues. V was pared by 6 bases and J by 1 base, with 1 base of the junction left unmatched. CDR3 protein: CASRDRGSNQPQHF. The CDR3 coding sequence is TGTGCCAGTAGAGACAGGGGGAGCAATCAGCCCCAGCATTTT.

CDR3 amino acids: CASSQDSWRESIYSEQYF. The CDR3 DNA reads TGCGCCAGCAGCCAAGACTCCTGGAGGGAGAGCATCTATTCCGAGCAGTACTTC. The rearrangement uses TRBV4-3 and TRBJ2-7; D is possibly TRBD2 (6 bases). With 0 bases removed from V and 6 bases from J, the gap between germline ends came to 24 bases. This CDR3 spans 18 amino acids. Per the germline V gene, CDR1 is LGHNA and CDR2 is YSLEER.

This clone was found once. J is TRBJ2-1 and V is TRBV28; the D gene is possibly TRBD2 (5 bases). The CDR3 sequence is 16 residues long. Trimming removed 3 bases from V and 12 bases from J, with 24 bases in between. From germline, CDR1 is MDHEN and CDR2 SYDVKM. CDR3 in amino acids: CASSLSVSGLVRRQFF. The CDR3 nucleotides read TGTGCCAGCAGTTTGTCAGTCTCCGGACTTGTCCGCCGGCAGTTCTTC. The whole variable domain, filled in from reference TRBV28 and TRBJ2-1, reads DVKVTQSSRYLVKRTGEKVFLECVQDMDHENMFWYRQDPGLGLRLIYFSYDVKMKEKGDIPEGYSVSREKKERFSLILESASTNQTSMYLCASSLSVSGLVRRQFFGPGTRLTVL.

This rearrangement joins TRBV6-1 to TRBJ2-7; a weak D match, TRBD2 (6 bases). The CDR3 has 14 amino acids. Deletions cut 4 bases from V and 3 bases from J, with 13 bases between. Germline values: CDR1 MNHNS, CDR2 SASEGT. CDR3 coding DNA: TGTGCCAGCAGTGGGAGGGACGCGGGCTACGAGCAGTACTTC. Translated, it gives CASSGRDAGYEQYF.

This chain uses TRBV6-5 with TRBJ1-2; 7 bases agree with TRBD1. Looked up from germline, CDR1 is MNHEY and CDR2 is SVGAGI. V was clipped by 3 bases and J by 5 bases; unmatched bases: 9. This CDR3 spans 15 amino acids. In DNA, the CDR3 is TGTGCCAGCAGTTATCGCCGGGACAGCCCATATGGCTACACCTTC. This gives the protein CASSYRRDSPYGYTF.

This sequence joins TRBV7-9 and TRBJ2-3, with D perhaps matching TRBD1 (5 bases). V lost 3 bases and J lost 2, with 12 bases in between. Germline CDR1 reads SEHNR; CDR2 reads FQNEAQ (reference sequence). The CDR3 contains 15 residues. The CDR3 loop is CASSFDDGHTDTQYF. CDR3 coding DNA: TGTGCCAGCAGCTTCGACGACGGACACACAGATACGCAGTATTTT.

As DNA, the CDR3 is TGTGCCAGCAAGGTAATTTCTGGAGATACGCAGTATTTT. It translates to CASKVISGDTQYF. The chain is built from TRBV28 and TRBJ2-3; D gene uncertain. The V end was cut by 7 bases, the J end by 5 bases, with 13 bases between. Germline lookup yields CDR1 MDHEN and CDR2 SYDVKM. The CDR3 is made up of 13 amino acids.